This is a list of T cell receptor beta chains from one sample in a study of blood T cell repertoires in COVID-19. Assay used: immunoSEQ multiplex PCR; TCRdb lists only in-frame clones, some missing. The profile shows some 200,000 clones, 75% to 90% of them singletons. Sequencing used peripheral blood. All receptors come from a woman in her thirties or forties with acute or convalescent COVID-19. CDR3s include the opening cysteine and the closing phenylalanine or tryptophan. D genes are given only for firm matches. Clone size is not always given. Where it is, it says once, few, many or a class for expanded clones.

v_gene	abundance	d_gene	j_gene	CDR3nt	CDR3aa
TRBV2	once	TRBD1	TRBJ1-3	TGTGCCAGCAGTTTTACGGGACAGGGGATCGACACCATATATTTT	CASSFTGQGIDTIYF
TRBV5-1	-	TRBD2	TRBJ2-5	TGCGCCAGCAGCGTTCAGGGAGCGGGGGGAGGAGAGACCCAGTACTTC	CASSVQGAGGGETQYF
TRBV21-1	-	-	TRBJ2-5	TGTGCCAGCAGCAAAATCAGACTAGCGGGGGAAGAGACCCAGTACTTC	CASSKIRLAGEETQYF
TRBV9	once	-	TRBJ2-1	TGTGCCAGCGCCGCGTACAGCTACAATGAGCAGTTCTTC	CASAAYSYNEQFF
TRBV7-8	-	-	TRBJ2-5	TGTGCCAGCAGCCTGAACAGGGTTGGGGAGACCCAGTACTTC	CASSLNRVGETQYF
TRBV3-1/TRBV3-2	-	-	TRBJ2-2	TGTGCCAGCAGCCCGGGGTTAGTGAACACCGGGGAGCTGTTTTTT	CASSPGLVNTGELFF
TRBV9	-	-	TRBJ1-6	TGTGCCAGCAGCGTAGAGTCCGGAGGGGATTCACCCCTCCACTTT	CASSVESGGDSPLHF
TRBV6-5	-	-	TRBJ1-5	TGTGCCAGCAGTAACCAGGGGACGGGTCAGCCCCAGCATTTT	CASSNQGTGQPQHF
TRBV5-4	-	TRBD1	TRBJ2-3	TGTGCCAGCAGCAGCAGGACAGGGGAGCATACGCAGTATTTT	CASSSRTGEHTQYF
TRBV19	-	TRBD2	TRBJ2-2	TGTGCCAGTAGTAGCCCCGGGCTAGCGGGGGCCTACACCGGGGAGCTGTTTTTT	CASSSPGLAGAYTGELFF
TRBV6-5	few	TRBD2	TRBJ2-5	TGTGCCAGCAGCCGAGGACTAGAGGGGACCCAGTACTTC	CASSRGLEGTQYF
TRBV2	-	TRBD1	TRBJ1-2	TGTGCCAGCAAACGGGACAGCTTATATGGCTACACCTTC	CASKRDSLYGYTF
TRBV19	-	-	TRBJ1-3	TGTGCCAGTAGTATAGTTCCCCCGGGAAGAAACACCATATATTTT	CASSIVPPGRNTIYF
TRBV25-1	-	-	TRBJ2-1	TGTGCCAGCAGTGGCCGGGACTCTCACAATGAGCAGTTCTTC	CASSGRDSHNEQFF
TRBV7-9	-	TRBD1	TRBJ1-2	TGTGCCAGCAGAACAGGACAGGGTCGTTGGGGCTACACCTTC	CASRTGQGRWGYTF
TRBV3-1/TRBV3-2	-	TRBD1	TRBJ1-3	TGTGCCAGCAGCCTTCGGACAGGGACTCAAAACACCATATATTTT	CASSLRTGTQNTIYF
TRBV19	-	TRBD1	TRBJ1-4	TGTGCCAGTAGTGACCGAACAACAGGGGCGGGTGAAAAACTGTTTTTT	CASSDRTTGAGEKLFF
TRBV29-1	-	-	TRBJ1-3	TGCAGCGTTGACTCGGGAGGAAACACCATATATTTT	CSVDSGGNTIYF
TRBV14	-	-	TRBJ2-3	TGTGCCAGCAGCCAAGGGACCGGACTTACGCAGTATTTT	CASSQGTGLTQYF
TRBV5-1	-	TRBD1	TRBJ1-6	TGCGCCAGCAGCTTGGTCGGGACAGGGATACATTCACCCCTCCACTTT	CASSLVGTGIHSPLHF
TRBV21-1	-	-	TRBJ1-5	TGTGCCAGCAGCAGCCCGCATGAGCAGGGGAGCAATCAGCCCCAGCATTTT	CASSSPHEQGSNQPQHF
TRBV12-3/TRBV12-4	-	-	TRBJ1-2	TGTGCCAGCAGTCCTCCCGCGGTCGGGGGCTACACCTTC	CASSPPAVGGYTF
TRBV4-1	once	-	TRBJ1-1	TGCGCCAGCAGCCAAGCCCTCAGGACAGATGAAGCTTTCTTT	CASSQALRTDEAFF
TRBV18	once	TRBD1	TRBJ2-5	TGTGCCAGCTCACCACCGAAAGGACAGGGGAGTCAAGAGACCCAGTACTTC	CASSPPKGQGSQETQYF
TRBV6-6	-	-	TRBJ1-2	TGTGCCAGCAGTTATCACGAGATCAACTATGGCTACACCTTC	CASSYHEINYGYTF
TRBV4-1	-	TRBD1	TRBJ1-1	TGCGCCAGCAGCCACTTACCAAGGGGGCTGGGCACTGAAGCTTTCTTT	CASSHLPRGLGTEAFF
TRBV27	-	-	TRBJ2-3	TGTGCCAGCAGTTCTAGCCTTTGGTCTTGGCAGTATTTT	CASSSSLWSWQYF
TRBV2	-	-	TRBJ1-6	TGTGCCAGCAGTGAACGCAGGGGAAATAATTCACCCCTCCACTTT	CASSERRGNNSPLHF
TRBV20-1	-	-	TRBJ2-5	TGCAGTGCTAGTTTGGGGGGGCCCCAAGAGACCCAGTACTTC	CSASLGGPQETQYF
TRBV4-1	-	-	TRBJ1-1	TGCGCCAGCAGCCAAGATCCGGCAGGGATACGCACTGAAGCTTTCTTT	CASSQDPAGIRTEAFF
TRBV6-5	-	TRBD1	TRBJ1-5	TGTGCCAGCAACAGGGGTGGTCAGCCCCAGCATTTT	CASNRGGQPQHF
TRBV4-2	-	-	TRBJ1-1	TGTGCCAGCAGCCACCCCGGCCCCACAGTGAACACTGAAGCTTTCTTT	CASSHPGPTVNTEAFF
TRBV18	-	TRBD1	TRBJ1-5	TGTGCCAGCTCACCACAACAGGGGTATCAGCCCCAGCATTTT	CASSPQQGYQPQHF
TRBV24-1	-	-	TRBJ1-1	TGTGCCACCAGTGATTTAAGAGGTAAGAACACTGAAGCTTTCTTT	CATSDLRGKNTEAFF
TRBV2	-	-	TRBJ1-2	TGTGCCAGCAGTGAGGGCAGGGAATATGGCTACACCTTC	CASSEGREYGYTF
TRBV4-1	-	-	TRBJ1-1	TGCGCCAGCAGCCAGGAGGGGGGAGGGCTTCGGAACACTGAAGCTTTCTTT	CASSQEGGGLRNTEAFF
TRBV6-6	-	-	TRBJ1-2	TGTGCCAGCACTAACCAAGCATCTAACTATGGCTACACCTTC	CASTNQASNYGYTF
TRBV19	once	-	TRBJ1-1	TGTGCCAGTAGTAAACCCCTCCTAACCAGGGGCGGGAACACTGAAGCTTTCTTT	CASSKPLLTRGGNTEAFF
TRBV30	once	-	TRBJ1-2	TGTGCCTGGTCCCTGACAGGTTCAGGCTACACCTTC	CAWSLTGSGYTF
TRBV19	-	-	TRBJ1-3	TGTGCCAGTAGTATCAGTCTGAACTCTGGAAACACCATATATTTT	CASSISLNSGNTIYF
TRBV4-2	-	-	TRBJ2-3	TGTGCCAGCAGCCAGTTAACCGAGGGTACTTCTAGCACAGATACGCAGTATTTT	CASSQLTEGTSSTDTQYF
TRBV6-5	-	-	TRBJ2-3	TGTGCCAGCACGGGGGACAGCACCACAGATACGCAGTATTTT	CASTGDSTTDTQYF
TRBV2	-	-	TRBJ1-4	TGTGCCAGCAGTGCGACTAATGAAAAACTGTTTTTT	CASSATNEKLFF
TRBV5-1	-	TRBD1	TRBJ2-3	TGCGCCAGCAGCTTAGGGACAGAAACAGATACGCAGTATTTT	CASSLGTETDTQYF
TRBV12-3/TRBV12-4	once	-	TRBJ1-2	TGTGCCAGCAGTCGAGCGGGTAGCTATGGCTACACCTTC	CASSRAGSYGYTF
TRBV11-3	-	-	TRBJ1-1	TGTGCCAGCAGCTTTTATGTGAACACTGAAGCTTTCTTT	CASSFYVNTEAFF
TRBV6-6	-	-	TRBJ1-5	TGTGCCAGCAGTTACGCAGGCAGCAATCAGCCCCAGCATTTT	CASSYAGSNQPQHF
TRBV15	-	TRBD1	TRBJ2-5	TGTGCCACCAGCAGAGATGGTGACAGGGAAGAGACCCAGTACTTC	CATSRDGDREETQYF
TRBV5-1	-	-	TRBJ2-1	TGCGCCAGCAGCTTGGAGCGTAGCAACAATGAGCAGTTCTTC	CASSLERSNNEQFF